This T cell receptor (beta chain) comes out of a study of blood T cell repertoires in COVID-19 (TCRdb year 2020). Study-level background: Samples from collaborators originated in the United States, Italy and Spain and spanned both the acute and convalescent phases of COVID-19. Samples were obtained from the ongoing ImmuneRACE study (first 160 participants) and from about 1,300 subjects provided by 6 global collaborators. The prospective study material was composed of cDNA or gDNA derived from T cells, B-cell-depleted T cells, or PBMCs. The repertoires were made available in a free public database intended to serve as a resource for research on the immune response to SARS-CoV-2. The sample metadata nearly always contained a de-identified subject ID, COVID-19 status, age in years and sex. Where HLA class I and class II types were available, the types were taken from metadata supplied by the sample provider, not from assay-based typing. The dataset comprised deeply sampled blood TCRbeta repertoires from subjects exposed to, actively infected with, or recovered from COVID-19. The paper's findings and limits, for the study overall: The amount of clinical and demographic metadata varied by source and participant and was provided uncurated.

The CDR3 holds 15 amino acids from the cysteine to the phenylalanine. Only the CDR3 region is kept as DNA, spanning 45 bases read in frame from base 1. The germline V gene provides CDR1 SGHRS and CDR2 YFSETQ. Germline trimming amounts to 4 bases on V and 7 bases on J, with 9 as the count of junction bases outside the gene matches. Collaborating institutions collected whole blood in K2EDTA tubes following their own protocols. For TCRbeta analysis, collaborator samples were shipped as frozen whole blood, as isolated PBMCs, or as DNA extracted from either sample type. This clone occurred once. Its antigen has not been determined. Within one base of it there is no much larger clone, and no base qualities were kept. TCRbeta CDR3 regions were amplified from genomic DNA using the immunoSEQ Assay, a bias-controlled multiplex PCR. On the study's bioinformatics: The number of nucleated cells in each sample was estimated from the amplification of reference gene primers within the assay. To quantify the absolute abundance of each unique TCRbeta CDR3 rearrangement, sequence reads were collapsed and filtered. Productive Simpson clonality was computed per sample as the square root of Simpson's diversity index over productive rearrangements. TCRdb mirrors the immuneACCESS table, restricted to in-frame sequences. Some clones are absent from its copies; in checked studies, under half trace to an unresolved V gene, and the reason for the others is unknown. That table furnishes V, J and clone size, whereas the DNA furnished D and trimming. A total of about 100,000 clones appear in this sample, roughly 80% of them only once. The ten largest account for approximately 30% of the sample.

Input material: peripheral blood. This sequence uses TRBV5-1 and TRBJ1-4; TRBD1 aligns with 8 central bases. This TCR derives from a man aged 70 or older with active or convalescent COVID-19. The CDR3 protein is CASSKVQGVGEKLFF. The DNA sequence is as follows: TGCGCCAGCAGCAAAGTACAGGGGGTCGGTGAAAAACTGTTTTTT. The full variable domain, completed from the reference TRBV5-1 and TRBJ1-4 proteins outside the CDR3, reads KAGVTQTPRYLIKTRGQQVTLSCSPISGHRSVSWYQQTPGQGLQFLFEYFSETQRNKGNFPGRFSGRQFSNSRSEMNVSTLELGDSALYLCASSKVQGVGEKLFFGSGTQLSVL.